The T cell receptor beta chain described here comes from a study of T cell responses to AZD1222 COVID-19 vaccine. The CDR3 contains 15 residues. V lost 3 bases to trimming and J lost 0 bases, with 10 bases between them. Germline CDR1 is SGHNT and CDR2 is YYREEE (reference sequence). Only in-frame clones appear in the TCRdb table, and some are missing; sequencing was by immunoSEQ multiplex PCR. Here the sample spans 100,000 to 120,000 clones, 82% being singletons. General observations from the study: An increase in Spike-specific TCR breadth and depth was observed after two AZD1222 doses. CD4 TCRs associated with vaccination spanned spike, dominating at 160-218 and 743-854.

For this clone: Its antigen is still unknown.

The receptor was isolated from an adult in good health. The input for sequencing was peripheral blood, taken on day 0 of AZD1222 vaccination. J is TRBJ1-3 and V is TRBV5-4; D is unclear. Here the CDR3 DNA reads TGTGCCAGCAGCTCTATGGGGAGCTCTGGAAACACCATATATTTT. Amino acid sequence: CASSSMGSSGNTIYF.